This is a list of T cell receptor beta chains from one sample in a study of blood T cell repertoires in COVID-19. Assay used: immunoSEQ multiplex PCR; TCRdb lists only in-frame clones, some missing. The sample shows approximately 300,000 clones, more than 70% of them seen only once. The sample consisted of peripheral blood. All receptors come from a man aged 18 to 30 who had recovered from COVID-19. The conserved cysteine and the conserved F or W are not part of the CDR3 here. The order of the fields is V gene, J gene, CDR3 protein.

>TRBV5-1|TRBJ2-2
ASSLDRGRTGELF
>TRBV2|TRBJ2-7
ASSPLAESSYEQY
>TRBV5-1|TRBJ2-7
ASSLAPSGGEQY
>TRBV6-5|TRBJ2-3
ASSYFGGSTDTQY
>TRBV19|TRBJ1-2
ASSTLTGGFYGYT
>TRBV10-3|TRBJ2-1
AIRSSGTSGRTANNEQF
>TRBV11-3|TRBJ2-1
ASSLAGGNEQF
>TRBV18|TRBJ1-5
ASSQQESNQPQH
>TRBV5-1|TRBJ2-1
ASSPGQGIDEQF
>TRBV6-1|TRBJ2-7
ASSDPGTGEEQY
>TRBV7-2|TRBJ2-7
ASRSTGTFSYEQY
>TRBV4-3|TRBJ1-5
ASSQETGGRQPQH
>TRBV6-2/TRBV6-3|TRBJ2-5
ASSLPGAGRETQY
>TRBV27|TRBJ1-2
ASSLTENYGYT